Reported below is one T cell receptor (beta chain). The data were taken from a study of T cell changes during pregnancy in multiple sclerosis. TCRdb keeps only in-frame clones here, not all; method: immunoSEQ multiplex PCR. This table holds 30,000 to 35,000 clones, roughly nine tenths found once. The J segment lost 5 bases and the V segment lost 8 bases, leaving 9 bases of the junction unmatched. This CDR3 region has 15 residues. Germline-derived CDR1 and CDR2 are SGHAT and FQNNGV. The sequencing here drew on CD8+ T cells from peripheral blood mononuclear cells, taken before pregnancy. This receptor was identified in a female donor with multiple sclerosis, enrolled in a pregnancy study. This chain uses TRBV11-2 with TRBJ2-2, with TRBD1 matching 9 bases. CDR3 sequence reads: CASGRTGGRTGELFF. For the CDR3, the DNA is TGTGCCAGCGGAAGAACAGGGGGCAGGACCGGGGAGCTGTTTTTT.